A single sample is the source of the 10 T cell receptor beta chains below, sequenced in a study of cytomegalovirus exposure and HLA in healthy donors. It was with 60 Vbeta and 13 Jbeta primers that the PCR ran. The repertoire was sequenced with immunoSEQ multiplex PCR; TCRdb's copy has only in-frame clones and lacks some. Among about 93,000 clones, more than 55% were seen once, and the ten largest hold more than 5%. The sample consisted of PBMCs. The receptor set was obtained from a boy aged 5-17 years in good health and CMV-seropositive.

The rearrangement uses TRBV18 and TRBJ2-7; weak D call: TRBD1 (6 bases). The germline CDR1 and CDR2 sequences are KGHSH and LQKENI. The CDR3 runs 15 residues. The V gene lost 3 bases and the J gene lost 4 bases, with 16 bases spanning the gap. CDR3 nucleotide sequence: TGTGCCAGCTCACCTCTTGGGGACATCTTTTACGAGCAGTACTTC. It is translated as CASSPLGDIFYEQYF. Supplemented by reference TRBV18 and TRBJ2-7, the full variable domain reads NAGVMQNPRHLVRRRGQEARLRCSPMKGHSHVYWYRQLPEEGLKFMVYLQKENIIDESGMPKERFSAEFPKEGPSILRIQQVVRGDSAAYFCASSPLGDIFYEQYFGPGTRLTVT.

This sequence joins TRBV19 and TRBJ2-3; possible D gene TRBD1, 5 bases. Trimming cost V 7 bases and J 1 base, with 9 bases left between them. The CDR3 totals 13 residues. Germline-derived CDR1 and CDR2 are LNHDA and SQIVND (reference sequence). The CDR3 region is CASTPTGTDTQYF. Written as DNA, the CDR3 is TGTGCCAGTACCCCGACAGGCACAGATACGCAGTATTTT.

The chain links TRBV30 to TRBJ1-4; 9 nucleotides match TRBD1. The CDR3 is 13 amino acids. In germline, CDR1 is GTSNPN, CDR2 SVGIG (reference sequence). V lost 7 bases and J lost 8; bases outside the gene matches: 8. The DNA for the CDR3 is TGTGCCTCGGGGGACAGGGTAAAGGAAAAACTGTTTTTT. Protein sequence: CASGDRVKEKLFF.

This clone has just a few counts. This chain links TRBV25-1 with TRBJ2-7, with TRBD1 matching 8 bases. The V gene's germline CDR1 is MGHDK and CDR2 SYGVNS. The CDR3 sequence is 17 residues long. V shed 3 bases and J 4 bases; nucleotides not matched to a gene: 14. This CDR3 reads CASSDDRGNLIPYEQYF. CDR3 DNA sequence: TGTGCCAGCAGTGATGACAGGGGCAACCTGATTCCGTACGAGCAGTACTTC.

This clone showed up just a few times. This chain joins TRBV29-1 and TRBJ1-5; TRBD1 is a possible D gene (6 bases). This CDR3 spans 13 amino acids. V lost 6 bases and J 7 bases, leaving 16 bases between the germline ends. Germline V CDR1 and CDR2: SQVTM, ANQGSEA. Here the CDR3 reads CSVLPGEGQPQHF. DNA of the CDR3: TGCAGCGTACTACCAGGGGAAGGACAGCCCCAGCATTTT.

The chain is built from TRBV5-1 and TRBJ2-1, with TRBD2 identical over 8 bases. The germline CDR1 and CDR2 sequences are SGHRS and YFSETQ. This CDR3 contains 19 residues. Germline trimming cut 0 bases from V and 0 bases from J; bases unmatched to any gene: 11. CDR3 loop: CASSLELSGGRSSYNEQFF. DNA of the CDR3: TGCGCCAGCAGCTTGGAGCTTTCGGGCGGGAGGTCCTCCTACAATGAGCAGTTCTTC.

There are a few counts of this clone. The chain combines TRBV4-3 with TRBJ2-1, with 8 bases aligning to TRBD2. The germline gives CDR1 LGHNA, CDR2 YSLEER. This CDR3 comprises 16 residues. After removal of 4 bases from V and 6 bases from J, the junction contained 11 bases not matched to a gene. The CDR3 is CASSPGLVTKGNEQFF. The DNA for the CDR3 is TGCGCCAGCAGCCCGGGACTAGTCACGAAAGGCAATGAGCAGTTCTTC.

The DNA for the CDR3 is TGTGCCAGTAGTCTGCGGGGAATAGCCAAAAACATTCAGTACTTC. Translated: CASSLRGIAKNIQYF. The chain carries TRBV19 and TRBJ2-4, with D tentatively TRBD2 (6 bases). CDR3 length equals 15 residues. V was trimmed by 5 bases and J by 0 bases, leaving 11 bases between them. Germline V gives CDR1 LNHDA, CDR2 SQIVND (reference sequence).

V gene TRBV5-1 combines with J gene TRBJ2-6, with D tentatively TRBD1 (5 bases). The CDR3 loop spans 15 amino acids. Germline lookup yields CDR1 SGHRS and CDR2 YFSETQ. Trimming stripped 3 bases from V and 2 bases from J, with 9 bases between. The CDR3 protein is CASSSPGTGANVLTF. The CDR3 nucleotides are TGCGCCAGCAGCTCACCAGGGACTGGGGCCAACGTCCTGACTTTC.

This clone was detected once. V is TRBV6-5 and J is TRBJ1-2; TRBD1 might be the D (6 bases). The V and J ends lost 6 bases and 4 bases respectively, with 9 bases between them. The CDR3 consists of 12 residues. From germline, CDR1 is MNHEY and CDR2 SVGAGI. The CDR3 nucleotides are TGTGCCAGCAGGGAACAGGGCTATGGCTACACCTTC. It yields the protein CASREQGYGYTF.